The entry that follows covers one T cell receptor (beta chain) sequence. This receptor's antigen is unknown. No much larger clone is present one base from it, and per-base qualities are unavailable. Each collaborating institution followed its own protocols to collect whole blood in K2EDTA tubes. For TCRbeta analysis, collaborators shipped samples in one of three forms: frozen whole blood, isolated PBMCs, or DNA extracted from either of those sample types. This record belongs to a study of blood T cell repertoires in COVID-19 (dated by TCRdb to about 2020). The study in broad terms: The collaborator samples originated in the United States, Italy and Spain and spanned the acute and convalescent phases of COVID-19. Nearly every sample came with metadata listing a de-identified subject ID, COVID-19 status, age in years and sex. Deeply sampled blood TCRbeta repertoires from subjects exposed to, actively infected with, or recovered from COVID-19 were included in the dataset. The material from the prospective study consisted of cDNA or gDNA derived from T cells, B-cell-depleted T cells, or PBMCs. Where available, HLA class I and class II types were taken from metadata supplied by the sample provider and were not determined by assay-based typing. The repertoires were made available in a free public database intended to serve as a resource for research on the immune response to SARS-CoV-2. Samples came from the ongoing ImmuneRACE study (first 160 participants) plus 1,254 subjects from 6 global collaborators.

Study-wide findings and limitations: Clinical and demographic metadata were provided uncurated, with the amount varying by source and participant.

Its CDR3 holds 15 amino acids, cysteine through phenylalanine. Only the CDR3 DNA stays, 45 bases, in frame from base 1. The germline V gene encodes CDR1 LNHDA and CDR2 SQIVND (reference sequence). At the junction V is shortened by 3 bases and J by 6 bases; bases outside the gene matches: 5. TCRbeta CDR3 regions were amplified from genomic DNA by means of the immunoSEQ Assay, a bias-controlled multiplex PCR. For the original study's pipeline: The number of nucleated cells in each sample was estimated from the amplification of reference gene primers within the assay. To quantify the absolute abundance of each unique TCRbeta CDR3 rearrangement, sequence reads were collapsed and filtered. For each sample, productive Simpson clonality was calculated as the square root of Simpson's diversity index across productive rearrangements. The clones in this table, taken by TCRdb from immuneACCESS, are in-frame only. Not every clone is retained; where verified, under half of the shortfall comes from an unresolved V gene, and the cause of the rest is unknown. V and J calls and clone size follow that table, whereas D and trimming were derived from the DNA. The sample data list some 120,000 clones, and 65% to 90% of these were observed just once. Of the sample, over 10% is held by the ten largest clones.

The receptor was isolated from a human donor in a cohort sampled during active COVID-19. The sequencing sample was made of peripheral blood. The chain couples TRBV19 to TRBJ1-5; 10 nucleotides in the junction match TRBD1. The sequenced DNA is TGTGCCAGTAGTATCGGACAGGGGGTAGGTCAGCCCCAGCATTTT. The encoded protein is CASSIGQGVGQPQHF. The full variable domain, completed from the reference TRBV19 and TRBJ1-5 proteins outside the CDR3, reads DGGITQSPKYLFRKEGQNVTLSCEQNLNHDAMYWYRQDPGQGLRLIYYSQIVNDFQKGDIAEGYSVSREKKESFPLTVTSAQKNPTAFYLCASSIGQGVGQPQHFGDGTRLSIL.